These 7 T cell receptor beta chains were sequenced from one sample in a study of blood T cell repertoires in COVID-19. Generated by immunoSEQ multiplex PCR, the TCRdb table keeps only in-frame clones and is missing some. The sample lists some 96,000 clones, 80% seen once, with under 35% in the top ten. The sequenced sample consisted of peripheral blood. These receptors were obtained from a man between 70 and 80 years old with active or convalescent COVID-19.

The CDR3 is CASSLIAASTDTQYF. DNA for the CDR3: TGTGCCAGCAGCTTAATAGCGGCTAGCACAGATACGCAGTATTTT. This rearrangement joins TRBV7-3 to TRBJ2-3; tentatively, D is TRBD2 (6 bases). This CDR3 comprises 15 residues. V was shortened by 1 base and J by 0 bases, with 8 bases between the two germline ends. CDR1 is SGHTA and CDR2 is FQGTGA in the germline V gene.

The V gene is TRBV30, the J gene TRBJ1-2; D ambiguous. The V end lost 3 bases, the J end lost 7 bases, and 12 bases lay between the germline ends. The germline V gene encodes CDR1 GTSNPN and CDR2 SVGIG (reference sequence). CDR3 length equals 12 residues. The CDR3 here is CAWSPLIAGYTF. Here the CDR3 DNA reads TGTGCCTGGAGCCCCCTTATAGCTGGCTACACCTTC.

The rearrangement uses TRBV7-9 and TRBJ1-1, with D maybe TRBD1 (6 bases). This CDR3 is 14 amino acids long. Germline values: CDR1 SEHNR, CDR2 FQNEAQ (reference sequence). The ends were cut back, 3 bases at V and 1 base at J, with 9 bases in the middle. The CDR3 loop is CASSFEGGNTEAFF. The CDR3, as DNA: TGTGCCAGCAGCTTTGAAGGGGGGAACACTGAAGCTTTCTTT. Supplemented by reference TRBV7-9 and TRBJ1-1, the full variable domain reads DTGVSQNPRHKITKRGQNVTFRCDPISEHNRLYWYRQTLGQGPEFLTYFQNEAQLEKSRLLSDRFSAERPKGSFSTLEIQRTEQGDSAMYLCASSFEGGNTEAFFGQGTRLTVV.

This clone was recorded a few times. The chain carries TRBV5-1 and TRBJ1-1; maybe TRBD1 (5 bases). Looked up from germline, CDR1 is SGHRS and CDR2 is YFSETQ. With 3 bases removed from V and 0 bases from J, the gap between germline ends came to 15 bases. The CDR3 spans 16 residues. CDR3 residues: CASSWSEGSVNTEAFF. The CDR3 region has the DNA TGCGCCAGCAGCTGGTCGGAGGGGAGCGTGAACACTGAAGCTTTCTTT. Full variable domain (outside the CDR3, taken from reference TRBV5-1 and TRBJ1-1): KAGVTQTPRYLIKTRGQQVTLSCSPISGHRSVSWYQQTPGQGLQFLFEYFSETQRNKGNFPGRFSGRQFSNSRSEMNVSTLELGDSALYLCASSWSEGSVNTEAFFGQGTRLTVV.

The chain couples TRBV2 to TRBJ2-4, with TRBD2 matching 11 bases. J gave up 4 bases and V 9 bases, and 5 bases lay outside the gene matches. The CDR3 has 14 residues. Per germline, CDR1 SNHLY and CDR2 FYNNEI. CDR3 in amino acids: CASSRLAGKNIQYF. The CDR3 DNA sequence: TGTGCCAGTTCTCGACTAGCGGGGAAAAACATTCAGTACTTC.

The chain is built from TRBV5-5 and TRBJ1-6; D perhaps matches TRBD1 (6 bases). Trimming took off 4 bases at V and 4 bases at J, with 9 bases between the two ends. The CDR3 consists of 14 residues. Germline lookup yields CDR1 SGHKS and CDR2 YYEKEE (reference sequence). The chain's CDR3 is CASSPGQYNSPLHF. The CDR3 DNA reads TGTGCCAGCAGCCCCGGACAGTATAATTCACCCCTCCACTTT.

The chain employs TRBV28 and TRBJ1-2; weak D call: TRBD1 (5 bases). In germline, CDR1 is MDHEN, CDR2 SYDVKM. Between the trimmed V and J ends, which lost 3 bases and 5 bases, there was a span of 7 bases. CDR3 length: 12 amino acids. Written as DNA, the CDR3 is TGTGCCAGCAGTTTTTCAGGGTATGGCTACACCTTC. Encoded protein: CASSFSGYGYTF.